Here is one T cell receptor beta chain with its context. Authors' processing steps: Amplifying reference gene primers gave estimates of nucleated cell counts. Assay: immunoSEQ multiplex PCR; the TCRdb copy retains only in-frame clones and omits some. D and trimming come from the DNA, and the V and J calls and clone size come from that table. The table lists approximately 440,000 clones, 90% of them singletons. This sample stems from a study of blood T cell repertoires in COVID-19. The CDR3 totals 15 residues. Germline V gene data show CDR1 as SNHLY and CDR2 as FYNNEI. Trimming removed 6 bases from V and 7 bases from J; junction bases left unmatched: 9. All enrollees were about 18 to 89 years old and from about 25 US areas.

The sample comprised PBMCs or T cells enriched from blood (not recorded which). J is TRBJ1-6 and V is TRBV2; 7 nucleotides agree with TRBD1. This TCR was recovered from a man between 18 and 35 years old who had recovered from COVID-19. The CDR3 DNA follows: TGTGCCAGCAGAGATCAGGGGGTTAGGAATTCACCCCTCCACTTT. This encodes CASRDQGVRNSPLHF.